One sample yielded the 25 T cell receptor beta chains listed below, sequenced in a study of CD8 T cells in ankylosing spondylitis. TCRdb fed the 5' RACE reads into MiXCR, producing one record per CDR3 protein. The table has approximately 250,000 distinct CDR3 sequences, over 7% seen once. Sequences were obtained from blood, either unsorted or a sorted T cell fraction (not recorded which). Receptors originate from a female donor with ankylosing spondylitis or in good health (not recorded which).

Concerning this clonotype itself: A much larger clone lies a single base off, so this may be a read error. The chain links TRBV5-1 to TRBJ2-3; the D gene is possibly TRBD2 (5 bases). The CDR3 contains 13 residues. CDR1 is SGHRS and CDR2 is YFSETQ in the germline V gene. The CDR3 DNA reads as TGCGTCAGCAGGAGCGAGGGTGCAGATACGCAGTATTTT. Encoded protein: CVSRSEGADTQYF.

At least ten counts were recorded for this clonotype. This sequence joins TRBV12-3 or TRBV12-4 and TRBJ1-1; D possibly corresponds to TRBD1 (6 bases). The V gene lost 1 base and the J gene lost 4 bases, with 19 bases spanning the gap. The CDR3 is 17 amino acids. In nucleotides, the CDR3 is TGTGCCAGCAGTTTAGTTATGGGGGGGGGCAGGGGCACTGAAGCTTTCTTT. This gives the protein CASSLVMGGGRGTEAFF.

There are many counts of this clonotype. The chain carries TRBV14 and TRBJ2-3; D is undetermined. V shed 0 bases and J shed 1 base, with 5 bases lying between them. The CDR3 runs 14 residues. Germline V gene sequence: CDR1 SGHDN, CDR2 FVKESK. This CDR3 is CASSQDRGTDTQYF. DNA for the CDR3: TGTGCCAGCAGCCAAGATCGGGGCACAGATACGCAGTATTTT.

The V gene is TRBV20-1, the J gene TRBJ2-7; D may be TRBD1 or TRBD2 (5 bases each). CDR1 is DFQATT and CDR2 is SNEGSKA in the germline V gene (reference sequence). V was pared by 3 bases and J by 3 bases, with 15 bases between. This CDR3 is built from 14 residues. CDR3 sequence (DNA): TGCAGTGCTAGTGGGGCCGAGGGATTCTACGAGCAGTACTTC. It translates to CSASGAEGFYEQYF.

This clonotype has at least ten counts. The rearrangement links TRBV7-2 to TRBJ2-1, with D possibly TRBD2 on 5 matching bases. The CDR3 length is 12 residues. Germline assignment: CDR1 SGHTA and CDR2 FQGNSA. Trimming removed 4 bases from V and 13 bases from J, with 14 bases in between. The CDR3, as DNA: TGTGCCAGCAGCTACTACCCCGGGGAACAGTTCTTC. The encoded protein is CASSYYPGEQFF.

This clonotype was counted only a few times. The chain couples TRBV7-2 to TRBJ2-1; D is unresolved. V gave up 4 bases and J gave up 9 bases, with 7 bases separating them. Germline V gene data show CDR1 as SGHTA and CDR2 as FQGNSA. The CDR3 has 11 residues. The CDR3, as DNA: TGTGCCAGCAGCTGGGGTACTGAGCAGTTCTTC. It is translated as CASSWGTEQFF.

About this clonotype: This sequence may be a read error, since a much larger clone differs from it by one base. The chain employs TRBV27 and TRBJ2-5; a possible D gene is TRBD1 (6 bases). The CDR3 length is 15 residues. Germline values: CDR1 MNHEY, CDR2 SMNVEV (reference sequence). CDR3 DNA sequence: TGTGCCAGCAGACGGACAAGGGGGTCGAGAGAGGCCCAGTACTTC. Translating gives CASRRTRGSREAQYF.

The sample holds many counts of this clonotype. V is TRBV5-1 and J is TRBJ2-7; D is perhaps TRBD1 (6 bases). CDR3 length: 12 residues. V was clipped by 4 bases and J by 5 bases, with 10 bases between them. Germline-derived CDR1 and CDR2 are SGHRS and YFSETQ. The CDR3 loop is CASSPQGNEQYF. The CDR3 nucleotides are TGCGCCAGCAGCCCTCAGGGGAACGAGCAGTACTTC.

This clonotype was recorded many times. The gene calls are TRBV5-1 and TRBJ2-2, with TRBD2 as a possible D gene (5 bases). Trimming stripped 3 bases from V and 2 bases from J, with 8 bases between. This CDR3 comprises 14 residues. Germline V gene lookup returns CDR1 SGHRS and CDR2 YFSETQ. In DNA, the CDR3 is TGCGCCAGCAGCTCCGAGGGTAACACCGGGGAGCTGTTTTTT. Amino acid sequence: CASSSEGNTGELFF.

This clonotype was picked up many times. This sequence joins TRBV5-1 and TRBJ2-2; no clear D. The CDR3 covers 15 residues. Trimming took 2 bases from V and 0 from J, leaving 8 bases between them. The germline V gene encodes CDR1 SGHRS and CDR2 YFSETQ. The CDR3 DNA sequence: TGCGCCAGCAGCTTAAGAAGGGCGAACACCGGGGAGCTGTTTTTT. This encodes CASSLRRANTGELFF. The whole variable domain, filled in from reference TRBV5-1 and TRBJ2-2, reads KAGVTQTPRYLIKTRGQQVTLSCSPISGHRSVSWYQQTPGQGLQFLFEYFSETQRNKGNFPGRFSGRQFSNSRSEMNVSTLELGDSALYLCASSLRRANTGELFFGEGSRLTVL.

This clonotype has a count of ten or more. The rearrangement joins TRBV4-3 to TRBJ2-3, with D perhaps matching TRBD1 or TRBD2 (5 bases each). The germline CDR1 and CDR2 sequences are LGHNA and YSLEER. The CDR3 has 15 amino acids. Trimming cost V 4 bases and J 2 bases, with 13 bases left between them. The CDR3, as DNA: TGCGCCAGCAGCCCCGCGAGAGGGGACACAGATACGCAGTATTTT. Protein sequence: CASSPARGDTDTQYF.

In this sample, this clonotype turned up many times. V and J are TRBV12-3 or TRBV12-4 and TRBJ1-2; TRBD1 agrees at 7 bases. This CDR3 has 13 amino acids. V lost 6 bases to trimming and J lost 8 bases; unmatched junction nucleotides: 9. CDR3 region: CASSPQGERGYTF. CDR3 DNA: TGTGCCAGCAGCCCTCAGGGGGAACGGGGCTACACCTTC.

This clonotype came up many times. The chain employs TRBV29-1 and TRBJ2-7; TRBD1 matches 8 bases. The CDR3 covers 14 residues. V trimming: 0 bases; J trimming: 3 bases; junction bases outside the gene matches: 4. The germline gives CDR1 SQVTM, CDR2 ANQGSEA. Here the CDR3 reads CSVEDHDRGYEQYF. CDR3 nucleotide sequence: TGCAGCGTTGAAGACCATGACAGGGGCTACGAGCAGTACTTC.

This clonotype was seen repeatedly, ten times or more. The chain uses TRBV11-2 and TRBJ1-1, with a possible D match to TRBD1 (6 bases). This CDR3 region has 13 residues. Germline V gene sequence: CDR1 SGHAT, CDR2 FQNNGV. Trimming removed 4 bases from V and 1 base from J, with 7 bases in between. Here the CDR3 DNA reads TGTGCCAGCAGCTCGGACAGGAACACTGAAGCTTTCTTT. It specifies CASSSDRNTEAFF.

This clonotype was counted ten times or more. The chain uses TRBV20-1 and TRBJ2-7, with 10 bases fitting TRBD2. Germline CDR1 reads DFQATT; CDR2 reads SNEGSKA (reference sequence). V was pared by 2 bases and J by 3 bases, with 4 bases of the junction left unmatched. The CDR3 has 14 residues. CDR3 DNA: TGCAGTGCTAGACAGGGACTAGCGCTCTACGAGCAGTACTTC. It specifies CSARQGLALYEQYF.

This clonotype has a count of ten or more. V and J are TRBV27 and TRBJ1-2; 8 bases agree with TRBD1. The J segment lost 7 bases and the V segment lost 6 bases, leaving 10 bases of the junction unmatched. CDR1 is MNHEY, CDR2 SMNVEV, per germline (reference sequence). The CDR3 runs to 14 residues. As DNA, the CDR3 is TGTGCCAGCAGCCCAGGGGGCGCGAGTACTGGCTACACCTTC. It translates to CASSPGGASTGYTF.

At least ten counts were recorded for this clonotype. The chain uses TRBV29-1 and TRBJ2-5; no reliable D call. This CDR3 comprises 11 residues. Trimming stripped 3 bases from V and 5 bases from J, with 7 bases between. Germline CDR1 and CDR2: SQVTM and ANQGSEA. CDR3 in amino acids: CSVEARETQYF. The CDR3 DNA sequence: TGCAGCGTTGAGGCCCGGGAGACCCAGTACTTC.

This clonotype occurred many times. V gene TRBV19 combines with J gene TRBJ2-3, with 9 bases identical to TRBD2. This CDR3 has 15 amino acids. The J segment lost 5 bases and the V segment lost 7 bases, leaving 10 bases of the junction unmatched. CDR1 and CDR2 from the germline V gene are LNHDA and SQIVND (reference sequence). CDR3 residues: CASIVQAGGKDTQYF. The CDR3 bases are TGTGCCAGTATTGTCCAAGCGGGAGGAAAAGATACGCAGTATTTT.

There are many counts of this clonotype. The rearrangement uses TRBV12-3 or TRBV12-4 and TRBJ1-5, with TRBD1 as a possible D gene (6 bases). Deletions cut 6 bases from V and 5 bases from J, with 23 bases between. There are 17 residues in the CDR3. This CDR3 reads CASSPGMLGHRYQPQHF. DNA of the CDR3: TGTGCCAGCAGCCCGGGAATGTTGGGACATAGATATCAGCCCCAGCATTTT.

This clonotype was found many times. The CDR3 loop reads CATPSTGPANTGELFF. For the CDR3, the DNA is TGCGCCACACCCTCGACAGGGCCAGCGAACACCGGGGAGCTGTTTTTT. The rearrangement uses TRBV10-2 and TRBJ2-2, with 7 bases identical to TRBD1. The J segment lost 0 bases and the V segment lost 10 bases, leaving 11 bases of the junction unmatched. The CDR3 extends over 16 amino acids. Germline V gene sequence: CDR1 WSHSY, CDR2 SAAADI.

This clonotype was seen ten or more times. V usage is TRBV29-1 and J usage is TRBJ2-7; 12 nucleotides align to TRBD2. The CDR3 sequence is 14 residues long. The germline V gene encodes CDR1 SQVTM and CDR2 ANQGSEA. Germline trimming cut 6 bases from V and 0 bases from J; bases unmatched to any gene: 3. The CDR3 DNA reads TGCAGCGTCCAGACTAGCGGGAGCTCCTACGAGCAGTACTTC. It encodes CSVQTSGSSYEQYF.

This clonotype was observed many times. The chain joins TRBV4-3 to TRBJ1-1; no clear D. Trimming took off 1 base at V and 1 base at J, with 4 bases between the two ends. This CDR3 region has 13 residues. Germline V gives CDR1 LGHNA, CDR2 YSLEER. CDR3 nucleotide sequence: TGCGCCAGCAGCCAAGCGGCGAACACTGAAGCTTTCTTT. This encodes CASSQAANTEAFF.

This clonotype was seen only a few times. V and J are TRBV7-2 and TRBJ1-5; unclear D gene. The CDR3 totals 16 residues. V gave up 1 base and J gave up 0 bases, with 10 bases separating them. Germline assignment: CDR1 SGHTA and CDR2 FQGNSA. Here the CDR3 DNA reads TGTGCCAGCAGCTTAGGGGAGTTCCTTAGCAATCAGCCCCAGCATTTT. Translated: CASSLGEFLSNQPQHF.

This clonotype was seen a single time. The CDR3 loop reads CASAQGYNEQFF. DNA of the CDR3: TGTGCCAGCGCCCAGGGGTACAATGAGCAGTTCTTC. The chain carries TRBV7-9 and TRBJ2-1; possibly TRBD1 for D (6 bases). This CDR3 has 12 residues. V was trimmed by 8 bases and J by 4 bases, leaving 9 bases between them. Germline values: CDR1 SEHNR, CDR2 FQNEAQ (reference sequence).

In this sample, this clonotype turned up a few times. The chain combines TRBV7-9 with TRBJ1-2, with D uncertain. Germline V lookup: CDR1 SEHNR, CDR2 FQNEAQ (reference sequence). CDR3 size: 13 residues. Trimming took 4 bases from V and 1 from J, leaving 7 bases between them. This CDR3 is CASSSEFNYGYTF. The CDR3 DNA reads TGTGCCAGCAGCTCTGAGTTTAACTATGGCTACACCTTC. The whole variable domain, remainder taken from reference TRBV7-9 and TRBJ1-2, is DTGVSQNPRHKITKRGQNVTFRCDPISEHNRLYWYRQTLGQGPEFLTYFQNEAQLEKSRLLSDRFSAERPKGSFSTLEIQRTEQGDSAMYLCASSSEFNYGYTFGSGTRLTVV.